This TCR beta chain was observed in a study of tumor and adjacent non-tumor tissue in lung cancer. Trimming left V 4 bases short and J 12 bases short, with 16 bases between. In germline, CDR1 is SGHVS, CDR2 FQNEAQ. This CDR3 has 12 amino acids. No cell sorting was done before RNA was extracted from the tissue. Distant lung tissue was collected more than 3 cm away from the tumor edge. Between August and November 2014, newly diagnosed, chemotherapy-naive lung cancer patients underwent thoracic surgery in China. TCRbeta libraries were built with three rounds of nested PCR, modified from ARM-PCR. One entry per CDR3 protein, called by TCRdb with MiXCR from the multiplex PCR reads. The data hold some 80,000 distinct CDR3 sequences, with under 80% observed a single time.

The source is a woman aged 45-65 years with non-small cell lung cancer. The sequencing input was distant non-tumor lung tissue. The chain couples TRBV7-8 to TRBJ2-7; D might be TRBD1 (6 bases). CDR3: CASSSDRRRVYF. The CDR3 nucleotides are TGTGCCAGCAGCTCAGACAGGAGGCGCGTGTACTTC.